A single sample is the source of the 9 T cell receptor beta chains below, sequenced in a study of blood T cell repertoires in COVID-19. Profiled with immunoSEQ multiplex PCR; TCRdb holds only in-frame clones, not every one. The sample gives roughly 270,000 clones, approximately 85% of which show up once; approximately 5.1% is in the top ten. The sample taken for sequencing was peripheral blood. The receptors here all came from a man between 50 and 59 years old with active or convalescent COVID-19.

The V and J genes are TRBV6-5 and TRBJ2-7, with a weak D call TRBD1 (6 bases). The CDR3 is 14 amino acids. Germline CDR1 MNHEY, CDR2 SVGAGI. Trimming took 6 bases from V and 0 from J, leaving 12 bases between them. The CDR3 sequence is CASRLRGPSYEQYF. CDR3 nucleotide sequence: TGTGCCAGCAGACTCAGGGGTCCCTCCTACGAGCAGTACTTC.

In its sample, this clone was seen a few times. The chain combines TRBV5-1 with TRBJ2-1; TRBD2 aligns across 16 bases. This CDR3 contains 19 residues. J gave up 0 bases and V 3 bases, and 6 bases lay outside the gene matches. Germline CDR1 SGHRS, CDR2 YFSETQ. This chain's CDR3 is CASSYQGLAGGPSYNEQFF. CDR3 sequence (DNA): TGCGCCAGCAGCTACCAGGGACTAGCGGGAGGGCCCTCCTACAATGAGCAGTTCTTC.

CDR3 residues: CSASPSGRAGQETQYF. The DNA of the CDR3 is TGCAGTGCTAGTCCTAGCGGGAGGGCCGGTCAGGAGACCCAGTACTTC. The V and J genes are TRBV20-1 and TRBJ2-5; TRBD2 aligns across 12 bases. The ends lost 3 bases at V and 5 bases at J; junction bases unmatched: 10. There are 16 residues in the CDR3. Germline CDR1 and CDR2: DFQATT and SNEGSKA (reference sequence).

The V and J genes are TRBV11-2 and TRBJ2-3; 9 bases line up with TRBD1. Germline-derived CDR1 and CDR2 are SGHAT and FQNNGV. V shed 3 bases and J 6 bases; nucleotides not matched to a gene: 10. The CDR3 sequence is 16 residues long. The CDR3: CASSFRPDRGGDTQYF. In nucleotides, the CDR3 is TGTGCCAGCAGCTTTCGACCGGACAGGGGCGGGGATACGCAGTATTTT.

The V and J genes are TRBV10-3 and TRBJ2-3; 9 nucleotides agree with TRBD2. The CDR3 contains 14 residues. V was clipped by 6 bases and J by 3 bases; unmatched bases: 4. Germline V gene lookup returns CDR1 ENHRY and CDR2 SYGVKD. The DNA of the CDR3 is TGTGCCATCAGACTAGCGGGCATTACAGATACGCAGTATTTT. As protein: CAIRLAGITDTQYF.

This clone was seen only once. The chain links TRBV19 to TRBJ2-7; 7 bases align to TRBD1. The V segment lost 5 bases and the J segment 3 bases; nucleotides outside the gene matches: 7. Per the germline V gene, CDR1 is LNHDA and CDR2 is SQIVND (reference sequence). The CDR3 loop spans 14 amino acids. The CDR3 DNA sequence: TGTGCCAGTAGTGCGGACAGGAAAGGCTACGAGCAGTACTTC. This codes for CASSADRKGYEQYF.

The CDR3 sequence: CARGPENYGYTF. The CDR3 DNA reads TGTGCCAGGGGTCCGGAGAACTATGGCTACACCTTC. The chain recombines TRBV2 with TRBJ1-2; D is undetermined. Germline V gene sequence: CDR1 SNHLY, CDR2 FYNNEI. The CDR3 loop spans 12 amino acids. Deletions cut 9 bases from V and 2 bases from J, with 10 bases between.

This sequence joins TRBV15 and TRBJ1-3; D may be TRBD1 (6 bases). V dropped 8 bases and J dropped 0 bases, with 14 bases sitting between them. The CDR3 length is 15 residues. The germline V gene encodes CDR1 LNHNV and CDR2 YYDKDF (reference sequence). The DNA for the CDR3 is TGTGCCACCCGCAAGGACAGCAACTCTGGAAACACCATATATTTT. It is translated as CATRKDSNSGNTIYF.

V and J are TRBV3-1 (or the pseudogene TRBV3-2) and TRBJ2-2; 11 bases are shared with TRBD2. The CDR3 sequence is 17 residues long. The J segment lost 2 bases and the V segment lost 4 bases, leaving 6 bases of the junction unmatched. Germline assignment: CDR1 LGHDT and CDR2 YNNKEL (reference sequence). The CDR3 loop reads CASSRRTSGRNTGELFF. In nucleotides, the CDR3 is TGTGCCAGCAGCCGTCGGACTAGCGGGCGCAACACCGGGGAGCTGTTTTTT.